Each of the 8 T cell receptor beta chains below was sequenced from the same sample in a study of OX40 agonist ivuxolimab in advanced cancers. Sequencing was performed with immunoSEQ multiplex PCR; in TCRdb, only in-frame clones are kept and a portion is missing. Among 75,000 to 95,000 clones listed, 80% to 95% were seen once. Sequencing used CD4+ or CD8+ T cells sorted from blood, obtained in a trial of the OX40 agonist ivuxolimab. The receptors here all came from an adult with an advanced solid tumor such as melanoma, head and neck, liver or kidney cancer.

This chain links TRBV6-1 with TRBJ1-2; D is unclear. Germline loops: CDR1 MNHNS, CDR2 SASEGT. The CDR3 is 12 amino acids. Trimming pared 3 bases from V and 8 bases from J, leaving 10 bases between. The CDR3 nucleotides are TGTGCCAGCAGTGATCGATTCTGGGGCTACACCTTC. It yields the protein CASSDRFWGYTF.

The J gene is TRBJ2-3, the V gene TRBV11-3, with 7 bases lining up with TRBD1. J gave up 0 bases and V 5 bases, and 5 bases lay outside the gene matches. CDR3 size: 15 residues. The germline V gene has CDR1 SGHNT and CDR2 YENEEA. The CDR3 sequence is CASSPGQRSTDTQYF. CDR3 bases: TGTGCCAGCAGCCCGGGACAGCGAAGCACAGATACGCAGTATTTT.

V usage is TRBV6-1 and J usage is TRBJ2-7; no definite D call. Per the germline V gene, CDR1 is MNHNS and CDR2 is SASEGT. The V end lost 2 bases, the J end lost 4 bases, and 9 bases lay between the germline ends. There are 13 residues in the CDR3. DNA of the CDR3: TGTGCCAGCAGTGAATGGCCCTCATACGAGCAGTACTTC. This gives the protein CASSEWPSYEQYF.

This chain uses TRBV18 with TRBJ2-7; D remains ambiguous. The ends were cut back, 2 bases at V and 4 bases at J, with 9 bases in the middle. The CDR3 consists of 13 residues. The germline CDR1 and CDR2 sequences are KGHSH and LQKENI. CDR3: CASSPESGYEQYF. The CDR3, as DNA: TGTGCCAGCTCACCAGAAAGTGGGTACGAGCAGTACTTC.

This clone occurred a few times. J is TRBJ2-1 and V is TRBV11-2, with D uncertain. CDR1 SGHAT and CDR2 FQNNGV come from the germline V gene. Trimming stripped 1 base from V and 0 bases from J, with 7 bases between. The CDR3 totals 15 residues. CDR3 DNA sequence: TGTGCCAGCAGCTTAGTCCGAAGCTCCTACAATGAGCAGTTCTTC. This sequence encodes CASSLVRSSYNEQFF.

The chain has TRBV19 and TRBJ1-1, with a tentative D call TRBD1 (5 bases). V lost 6 bases and J 2 bases, leaving 13 bases between the germline ends. Germline V gives CDR1 LNHDA, CDR2 SQIVND (reference sequence). The CDR3 totals 14 residues. CDR3 sequence: CASSNRRENTEAFF. CDR3 coding DNA: TGTGCCAGTAGCAACAGGCGAGAAAACACTGAAGCTTTCTTT.

V gene TRBV7-6 combines with J gene TRBJ1-2; D possibly corresponds to TRBD1 (6 bases). The length of the CDR3 is 15 residues. Germline V gene data show CDR1 as SGHVS and CDR2 as FNYEAQ. Trimming took 5 bases from V and 7 from J, leaving 20 bases between them. The CDR3 loop is CASSVTRGLSRGYTF. CDR3 nucleotides: TGTGCCAGCAGCGTAACCAGGGGCCTCAGTCGTGGCTACACCTTC.

V gene TRBV5-5 combines with J gene TRBJ1-1; D unresolved. The CDR3 extends over 14 amino acids. Germline CDR1 reads SGHKS; CDR2 reads YYEKEE (reference sequence). Trimming left V 2 bases short and J 0 bases short, with 8 bases between. Here the CDR3 DNA reads TGTGCCAGCAGCTTTGACGGACTGAACACTGAAGCTTTCTTT. Translated: CASSFDGLNTEAFF.